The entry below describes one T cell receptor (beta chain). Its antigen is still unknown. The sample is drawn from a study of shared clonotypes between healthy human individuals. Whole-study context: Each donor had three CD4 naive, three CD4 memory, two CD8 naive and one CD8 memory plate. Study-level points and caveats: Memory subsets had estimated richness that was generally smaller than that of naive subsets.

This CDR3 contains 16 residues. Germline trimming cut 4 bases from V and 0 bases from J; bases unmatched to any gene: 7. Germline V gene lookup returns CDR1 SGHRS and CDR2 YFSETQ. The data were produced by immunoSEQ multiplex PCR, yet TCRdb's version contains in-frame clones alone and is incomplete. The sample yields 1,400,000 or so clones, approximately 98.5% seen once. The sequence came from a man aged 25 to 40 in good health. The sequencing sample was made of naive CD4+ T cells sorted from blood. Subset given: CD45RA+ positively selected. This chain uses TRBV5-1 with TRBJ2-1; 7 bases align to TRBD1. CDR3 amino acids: CASSGGQESSYNEQFF. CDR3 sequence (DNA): TGCGCCAGCAGCGGCGGACAGGAGAGCTCCTACAATGAGCAGTTCTTC.